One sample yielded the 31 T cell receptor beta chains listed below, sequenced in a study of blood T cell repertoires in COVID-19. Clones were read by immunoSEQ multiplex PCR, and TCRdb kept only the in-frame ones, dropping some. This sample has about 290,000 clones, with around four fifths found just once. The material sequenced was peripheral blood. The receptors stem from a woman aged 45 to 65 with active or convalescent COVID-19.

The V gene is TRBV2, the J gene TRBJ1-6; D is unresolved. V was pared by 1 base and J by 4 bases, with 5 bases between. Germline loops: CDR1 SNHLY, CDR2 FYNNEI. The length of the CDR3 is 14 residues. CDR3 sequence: CASSEGRYNSPLHF. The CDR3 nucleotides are TGTGCCAGCAGTGAAGGCCGGTATAATTCACCCCTCCACTTT.

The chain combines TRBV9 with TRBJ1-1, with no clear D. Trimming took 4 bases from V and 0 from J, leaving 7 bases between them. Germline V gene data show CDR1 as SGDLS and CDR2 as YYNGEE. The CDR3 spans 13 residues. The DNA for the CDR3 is TGTGCCAGCAGCTCGGTAATGAACACTGAAGCTTTCTTT. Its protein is CASSSVMNTEAFF. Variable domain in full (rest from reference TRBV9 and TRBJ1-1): DSGVTQTPKHLITATGQRVTLRCSPRSGDLSVYWYQQSLDQGLQFLIQYYNGEERAKGNILERFSAQQFPDLHSELNLSSLELGDSALYFCASSSVMNTEAFFGQGTRLTVV.

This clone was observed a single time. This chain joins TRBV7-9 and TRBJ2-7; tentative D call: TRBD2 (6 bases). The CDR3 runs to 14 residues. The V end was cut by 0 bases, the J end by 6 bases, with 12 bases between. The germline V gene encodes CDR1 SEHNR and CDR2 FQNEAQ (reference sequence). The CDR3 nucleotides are TGTGCCAGCAGCTTAGCGGAGGGTGTGGGCGAGCAGTACTTC. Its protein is CASSLAEGVGEQYF.

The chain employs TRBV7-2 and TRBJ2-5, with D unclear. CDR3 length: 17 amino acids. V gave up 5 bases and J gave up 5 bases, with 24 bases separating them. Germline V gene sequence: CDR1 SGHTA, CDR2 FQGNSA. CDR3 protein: CASSPQFRLDLEETQYF. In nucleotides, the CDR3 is TGTGCCAGCAGCCCCCAGTTTCGACTCGACTTGGAGGAGACCCAGTACTTC.

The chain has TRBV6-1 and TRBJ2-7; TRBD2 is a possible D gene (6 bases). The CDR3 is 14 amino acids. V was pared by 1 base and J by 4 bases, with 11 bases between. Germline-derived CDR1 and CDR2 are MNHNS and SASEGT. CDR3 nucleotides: TGTGCCAGCAGTGAAGGGGGAGGTCCTTACGAGCAGTACTTC. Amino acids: CASSEGGGPYEQYF.

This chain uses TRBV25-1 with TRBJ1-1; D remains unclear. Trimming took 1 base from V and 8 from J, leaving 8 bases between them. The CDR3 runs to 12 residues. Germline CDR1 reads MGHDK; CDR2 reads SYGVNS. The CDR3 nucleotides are TGTGCCAGCAGTGAATGGGCAGAAGAAGCTTTCTTT. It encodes CASSEWAEEAFF.

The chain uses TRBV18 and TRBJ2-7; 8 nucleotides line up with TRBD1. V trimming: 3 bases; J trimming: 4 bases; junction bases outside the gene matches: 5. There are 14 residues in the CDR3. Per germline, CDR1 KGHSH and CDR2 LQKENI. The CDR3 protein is CASSPKDRVYEQYF. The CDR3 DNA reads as TGTGCCAGCTCACCTAAGGACAGGGTGTACGAGCAGTACTTC.

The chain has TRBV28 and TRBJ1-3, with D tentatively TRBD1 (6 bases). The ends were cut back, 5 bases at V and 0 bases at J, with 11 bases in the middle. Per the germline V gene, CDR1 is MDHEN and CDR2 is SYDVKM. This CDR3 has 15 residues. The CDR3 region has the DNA TGTGCCAGCAGTACCGGGACATACTCTGGAAACACCATATATTTT. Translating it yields CASSTGTYSGNTIYF.

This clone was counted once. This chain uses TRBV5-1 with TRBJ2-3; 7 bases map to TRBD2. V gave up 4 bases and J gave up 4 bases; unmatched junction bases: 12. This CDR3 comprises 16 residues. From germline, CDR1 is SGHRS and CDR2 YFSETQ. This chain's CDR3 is CASSPQRGGIADTQYF. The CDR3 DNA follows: TGCGCCAGCAGCCCACAGCGGGGAGGTATCGCAGATACGCAGTATTTT.

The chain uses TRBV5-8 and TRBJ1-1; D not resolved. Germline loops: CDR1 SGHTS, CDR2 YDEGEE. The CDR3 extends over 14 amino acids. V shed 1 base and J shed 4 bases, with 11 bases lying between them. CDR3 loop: CASSLKVWATEAFF. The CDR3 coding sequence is TGTGCCAGCAGCTTGAAGGTATGGGCCACTGAAGCTTTCTTT. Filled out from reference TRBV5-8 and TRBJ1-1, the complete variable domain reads EAGVTQSPTHLIKTRGQQATLRCSPISGHTSVYWYQQALGLGLQFLLWYDEGEERNRGNFPPRFSGRQFPNYSSELNVNALELEDSALYLCASSLKVWATEAFFGQGTRLTVV.

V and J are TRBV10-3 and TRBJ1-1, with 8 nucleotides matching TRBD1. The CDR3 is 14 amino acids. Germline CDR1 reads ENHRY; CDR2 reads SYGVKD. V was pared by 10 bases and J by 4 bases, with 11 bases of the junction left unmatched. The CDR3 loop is CASFQGAGGTEAFF. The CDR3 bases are TGTGCCAGTTTCCAGGGGGCAGGCGGCACTGAAGCTTTCTTT.

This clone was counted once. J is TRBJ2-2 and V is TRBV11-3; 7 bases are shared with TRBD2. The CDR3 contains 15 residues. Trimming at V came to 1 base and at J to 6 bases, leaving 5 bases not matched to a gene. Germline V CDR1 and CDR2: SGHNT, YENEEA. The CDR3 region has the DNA TGTGCCAGCAGCTTAGGCGGACTAGTACCCGGGGAGCTGTTTTTT. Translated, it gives CASSLGGLVPGELFF.

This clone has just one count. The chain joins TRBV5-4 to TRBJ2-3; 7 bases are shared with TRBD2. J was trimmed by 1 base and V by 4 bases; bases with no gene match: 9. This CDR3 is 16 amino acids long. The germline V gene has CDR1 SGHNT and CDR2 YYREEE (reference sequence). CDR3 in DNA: TGTGCCAGCAGCCCCGGCTGGGCGGGAGGCACAGATACGCAGTATTTT. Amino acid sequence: CASSPGWAGGTDTQYF.

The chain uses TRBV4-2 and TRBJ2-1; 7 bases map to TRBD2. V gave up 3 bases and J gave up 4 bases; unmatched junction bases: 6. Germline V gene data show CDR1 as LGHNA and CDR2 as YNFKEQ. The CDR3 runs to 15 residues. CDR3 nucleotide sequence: TGTGCCAGCAGCCAGACCGGGACTAAGTACAATGAGCAGTTCTTC. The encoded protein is CASSQTGTKYNEQFF.

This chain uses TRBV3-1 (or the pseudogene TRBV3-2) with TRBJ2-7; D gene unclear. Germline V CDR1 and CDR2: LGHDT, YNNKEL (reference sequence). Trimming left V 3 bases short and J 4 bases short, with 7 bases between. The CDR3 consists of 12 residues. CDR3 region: CASSHPGYEQYF. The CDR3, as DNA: TGTGCCAGCAGCCATCCGGGTTACGAGCAGTACTTC.

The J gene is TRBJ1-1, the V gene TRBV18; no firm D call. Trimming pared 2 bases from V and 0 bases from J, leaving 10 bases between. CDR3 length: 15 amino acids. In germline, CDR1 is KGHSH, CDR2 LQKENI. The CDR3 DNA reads TGTGCCAGCTCACCAGTACAGTACATGAACACTGAAGCTTTCTTT. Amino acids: CASSPVQYMNTEAFF.

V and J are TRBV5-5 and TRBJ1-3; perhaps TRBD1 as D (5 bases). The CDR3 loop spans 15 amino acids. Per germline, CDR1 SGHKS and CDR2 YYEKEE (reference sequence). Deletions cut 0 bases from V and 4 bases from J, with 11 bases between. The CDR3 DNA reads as TGTGCCAGCAGCTTGGGCAGGGCCAGGGGAAACACCATATATTTT. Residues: CASSLGRARGNTIYF. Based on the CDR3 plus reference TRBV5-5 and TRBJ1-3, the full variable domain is DAGVTQSPTHLIKTRGQQVTLRCSPISGHKSVSWYQQVLGQGPQFIFQYYEKEERGRGNFPDRFSARQFPNYSSELNVNALLLGDSALYLCASSLGRARGNTIYFGEGSWLTVV.

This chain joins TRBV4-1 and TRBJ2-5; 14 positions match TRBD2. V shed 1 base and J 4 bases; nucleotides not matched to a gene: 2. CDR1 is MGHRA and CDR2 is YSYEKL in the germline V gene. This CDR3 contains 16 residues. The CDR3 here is CASSQGTSGRRETQYF. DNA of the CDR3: TGCGCCAGCAGCCAAGGGACTAGCGGGAGGAGAGAGACCCAGTACTTC.

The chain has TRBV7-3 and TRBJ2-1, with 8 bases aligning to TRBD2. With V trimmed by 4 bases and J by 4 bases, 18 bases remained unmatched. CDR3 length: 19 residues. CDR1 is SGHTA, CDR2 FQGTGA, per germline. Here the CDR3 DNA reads TGTGCCAGCAGCTCCTCCACGACCTTAGAGAGCGGGAGTTACAATGAGCAGTTCTTC. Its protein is CASSSSTTLESGSYNEQFF.

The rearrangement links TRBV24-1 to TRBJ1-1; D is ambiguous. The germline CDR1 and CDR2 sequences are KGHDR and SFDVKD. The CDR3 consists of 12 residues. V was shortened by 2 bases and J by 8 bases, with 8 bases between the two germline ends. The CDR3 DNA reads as TGTGCCACCAGTGATTCCCCCGGGGAAGCTTTCTTT. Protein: CATSDSPGEAFF.

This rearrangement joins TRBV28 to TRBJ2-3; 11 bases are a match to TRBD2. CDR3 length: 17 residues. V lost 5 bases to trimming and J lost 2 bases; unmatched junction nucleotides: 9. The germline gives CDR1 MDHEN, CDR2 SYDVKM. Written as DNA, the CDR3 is TGTGCCAGCAGTCCCCAGGGACTAGCGGCGTCCACAGATACGCAGTATTTT. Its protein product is CASSPQGLAASTDTQYF.

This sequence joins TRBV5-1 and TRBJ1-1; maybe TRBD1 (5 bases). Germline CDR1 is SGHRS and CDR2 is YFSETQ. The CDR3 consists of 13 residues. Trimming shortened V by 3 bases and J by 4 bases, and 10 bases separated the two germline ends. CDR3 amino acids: CASSWGLLTEAFF. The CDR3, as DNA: TGCGCCAGCAGCTGGGGACTTCTCACTGAAGCTTTCTTT.

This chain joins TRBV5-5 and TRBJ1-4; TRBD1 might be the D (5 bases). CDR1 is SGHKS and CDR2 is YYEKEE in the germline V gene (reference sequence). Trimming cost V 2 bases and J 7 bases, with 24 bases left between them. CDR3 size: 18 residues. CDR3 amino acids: CASSFSPTVGAKGEKLFF. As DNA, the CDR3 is TGTGCCAGCAGCTTTTCGCCTACCGTAGGGGCTAAGGGTGAAAAACTGTTTTTT.

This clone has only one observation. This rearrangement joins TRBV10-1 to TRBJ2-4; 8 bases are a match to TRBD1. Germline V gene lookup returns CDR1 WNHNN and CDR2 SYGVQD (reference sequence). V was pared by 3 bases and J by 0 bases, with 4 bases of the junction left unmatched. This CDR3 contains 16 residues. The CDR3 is CASSDLRGLAKNIQYF. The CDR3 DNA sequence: TGCGCCAGCAGTGATCTCAGGGGGCTAGCCAAAAACATTCAGTACTTC.

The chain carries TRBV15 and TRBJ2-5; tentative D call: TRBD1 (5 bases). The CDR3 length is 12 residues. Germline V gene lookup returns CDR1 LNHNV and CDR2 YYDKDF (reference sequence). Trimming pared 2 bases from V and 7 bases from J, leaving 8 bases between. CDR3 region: CATSRPQGTQYF. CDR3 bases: TGTGCCACCAGCAGACCCCAGGGGACCCAGTACTTC.

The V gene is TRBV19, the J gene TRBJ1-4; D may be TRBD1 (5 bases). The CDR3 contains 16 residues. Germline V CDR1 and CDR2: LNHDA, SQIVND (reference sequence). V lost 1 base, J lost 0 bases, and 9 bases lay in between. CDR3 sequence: CASSIGLGATNEKLFF. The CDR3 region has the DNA TGTGCCAGTAGTATAGGGTTAGGGGCAACTAATGAAAAACTGTTTTTT.

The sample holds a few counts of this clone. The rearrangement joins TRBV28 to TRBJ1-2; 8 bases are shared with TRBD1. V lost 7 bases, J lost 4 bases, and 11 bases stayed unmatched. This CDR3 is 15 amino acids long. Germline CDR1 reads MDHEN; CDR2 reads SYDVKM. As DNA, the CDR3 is TGTGCCAGCATCAAAAGCAGGGGGCCGGGCTATGGCTACACCTTC. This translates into CASIKSRGPGYGYTF.

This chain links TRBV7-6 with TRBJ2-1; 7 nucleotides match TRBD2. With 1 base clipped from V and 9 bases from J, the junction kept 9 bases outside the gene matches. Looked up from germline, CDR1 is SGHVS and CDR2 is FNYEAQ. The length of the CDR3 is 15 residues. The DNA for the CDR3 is TGTGCCAGCAGCTTAGTGTCGGGAGGCGGGGGTGAGCAGTTCTTC. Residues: CASSLVSGGGGEQFF.

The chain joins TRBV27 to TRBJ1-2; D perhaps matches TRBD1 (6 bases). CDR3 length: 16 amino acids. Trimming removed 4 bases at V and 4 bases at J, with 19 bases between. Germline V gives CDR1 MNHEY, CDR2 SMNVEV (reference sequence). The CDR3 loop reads CASSSLFFDRSYGYTF. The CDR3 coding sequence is TGTGCCAGCAGTTCTCTCTTCTTCGACAGGTCCTATGGCTACACCTTC.

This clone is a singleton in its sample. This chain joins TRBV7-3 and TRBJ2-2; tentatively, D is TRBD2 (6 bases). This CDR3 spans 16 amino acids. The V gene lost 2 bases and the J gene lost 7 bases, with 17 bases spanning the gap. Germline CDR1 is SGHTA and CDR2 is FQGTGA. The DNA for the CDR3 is TGTGCCAGCAGCTTATTACCGGGCGGGAACGGCGGGGAGCTGTTTTTT. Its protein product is CASSLLPGGNGGELFF. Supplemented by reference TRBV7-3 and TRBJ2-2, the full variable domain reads GAGVSQTPSNKVTEKGKYVELRCDPISGHTALYWYRQSLGQGPEFLIYFQGTGAADDSGLPNDRFFAVRPEGSVSTLKIQRTERGDSAVYLCASSLLPGGNGGELFFGEGSRLTVL.

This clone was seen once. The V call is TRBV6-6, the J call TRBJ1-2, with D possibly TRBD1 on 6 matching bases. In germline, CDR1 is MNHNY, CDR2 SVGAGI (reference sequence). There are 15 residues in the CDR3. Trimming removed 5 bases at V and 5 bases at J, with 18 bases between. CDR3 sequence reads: CASSQGPGQPYGYTF. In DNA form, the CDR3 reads TGTGCCAGCAGTCAGGGACCAGGACAGCCTTATGGCTACACCTTC.